The 26 T cell receptor beta chains below all came from one sample that was sequenced in a study of T cell responses to AZD1222 COVID-19 vaccine. This table comes from immunoSEQ multiplex PCR, and its TCRdb copy is limited to in-frame clones, with some not included. The top ten hold 4.4% of the sample, which has over 150,000 clones, approximately 90% seen once. This specimen was peripheral blood, taken on day 0 of MenACWY control vaccination. The receptor set was obtained from an adult in good health.

The V and J genes are TRBV7-3 and TRBJ2-1; perhaps D is TRBD1 or TRBD2 (6 bases each). The CDR3 is 15 residues long. V was shortened by 5 bases and J by 4 bases, with 15 bases between the two germline ends. Germline V gene data show CDR1 as SGHTA and CDR2 as FQGTGA. In DNA form, the CDR3 reads TGTGCCAGCAGCCCCCAAGGGGGGTCATACAATGAGCAGTTCTTC. It specifies CASSPQGGSYNEQFF.

The chain couples TRBV18 to TRBJ1-1; 9 nucleotides match TRBD1. The CDR3 runs 16 residues. The germline V gene has CDR1 KGHSH and CDR2 LQKENI. The junction had 11 bases not matched to a gene; V was cut back by 4 bases and J by 5 bases. CDR3 in amino acids: CASSRVRTGEWTEAFF. CDR3 coding DNA: TGTGCCAGCTCACGGGTAAGGACAGGGGAGTGGACTGAAGCTTTCTTT.

The rearrangement uses TRBV4-1 and TRBJ2-2; 12 positions match TRBD2. Looked up from germline, CDR1 is MGHRA and CDR2 is YSYEKL. CDR3 size: 17 residues. The junction had 9 bases not matched to a gene; V was cut back by 8 bases and J by 2 bases. The CDR3 loop is CASGDPSGRANTGELFF. CDR3 bases: TGCGCCAGCGGTGACCCTAGCGGGAGGGCTAACACCGGGGAGCTGTTTTTT.

The rearrangement links TRBV19 to TRBJ1-1; 7 bases line up with TRBD1. J gave up 1 base and V 9 bases, and 8 bases lay outside the gene matches. CDR1 and CDR2 from the germline V gene are LNHDA and SQIVND (reference sequence). This CDR3 region has 14 residues. The CDR3 region has the DNA TGTGCCAGCCATCCGACAGGGAGGAACACTGAAGCTTTCTTT. The encoded protein is CASHPTGRNTEAFF.

V and J are TRBV5-1 and TRBJ1-2, with D unresolved. This CDR3 has 13 residues. Trimming pared 1 base from V and 6 bases from J, leaving 10 bases between. The germline V gene encodes CDR1 SGHRS and CDR2 YFSETQ. CDR3 protein: CASSLPDGNGYTF. For the CDR3, the DNA is TGCGCCAGCAGCTTGCCTGACGGCAATGGCTACACCTTC.

The V call is TRBV11-3, the J call TRBJ1-1; 9 bases map to TRBD1. V was pared by 5 bases and J by 3 bases, with 1 base of the junction left unmatched. CDR3 length equals 13 residues. In germline, CDR1 is SGHNT, CDR2 YENEEA. The CDR3 DNA reads as TGTGCCAGCAGCCGGGACAGGGACACTGAAGCTTTCTTT. Protein: CASSRDRDTEAFF.

This clone appeared a single time. In DNA form, the CDR3 reads TGCGCCAGCAGCTTGGGGGGCGCCCCAAACACTGAAGCTTTCTTT. It yields the protein CASSLGGAPNTEAFF. The chain links TRBV5-1 to TRBJ1-1; D perhaps matches TRBD1 (5 bases). CDR3 length: 15 residues. Trimming removed 0 bases at V and 2 bases at J, with 11 bases between. The germline V gene encodes CDR1 SGHRS and CDR2 YFSETQ. Filled out from reference TRBV5-1 and TRBJ1-1, the complete variable domain reads KAGVTQTPRYLIKTRGQQVTLSCSPISGHRSVSWYQQTPGQGLQFLFEYFSETQRNKGNFPGRFSGRQFSNSRSEMNVSTLELGDSALYLCASSLGGAPNTEAFFGQGTRLTVV.

The V call is TRBV23-1, the J call TRBJ1-5, with D possibly TRBD1 on 6 matching bases. TRBV23-1 is classed as an ORF, of uncertain function. The CDR3 totals 14 residues. The CDR3 spells CGGVGQGKSQPQHF. The DNA for the CDR3 is TGCGGGGGAGTGGGGCAGGGGAAAAGTCAGCCCCAGCATTTT.

The rearrangement uses TRBV7-3 and TRBJ2-1; 9 bases map to TRBD2. The germline V gene has CDR1 SGHTA and CDR2 FQGTGA. Germline trimming cut 3 bases from V and 5 bases from J; bases unmatched to any gene: 2. The CDR3 is 14 amino acids. CDR3 sequence (DNA): TGTGCCAGCAGCTTGGGACTAGCCAACAATGAGCAGTTCTTC. Translated, it gives CASSLGLANNEQFF.

This rearrangement joins TRBV10-1 to TRBJ2-7; D remains unclear. Trimming shortened V by 6 bases and J by 3 bases, and 18 bases separated the two germline ends. Germline CDR1 and CDR2: WNHNN and SYGVQD (reference sequence). The CDR3 is made up of 15 amino acids. The CDR3 DNA follows: TGCGCCAGCAGCCCTAAGGGTCTGGTCGGCTACGAGCAGTACTTC. It encodes CASSPKGLVGYEQYF.

This chain joins TRBV5-1 and TRBJ1-5, with a tentative D call TRBD1 (6 bases). V was trimmed by 3 bases and J by 4 bases, leaving 8 bases between them. Germline CDR1 is SGHRS and CDR2 is YFSETQ. The CDR3 is made up of 13 amino acids. The CDR3 reads CASSYQGNQPQHF. CDR3 bases: TGCGCCAGCAGCTACCAGGGGAATCAGCCCCAGCATTTT.

This chain joins TRBV28 and TRBJ1-1; 10 bases agree with TRBD1. There are 15 residues in the CDR3. The V segment lost 3 bases and the J segment 6 bases; nucleotides outside the gene matches: 7. The germline CDR1 and CDR2 sequences are MDHEN and SYDVKM. CDR3 sequence (DNA): TGTGCCAGCAGTTTCCGTGACAGGGGGCGGCCTGAAGCTTTCTTT. This encodes CASSFRDRGRPEAFF.

This sequence joins TRBV7-2 and TRBJ1-2, with 8 bases identical to TRBD1. The ends lost 1 base at V and 8 bases at J; junction bases unmatched: 15. The CDR3 has 17 amino acids. The germline V gene encodes CDR1 SGHTA and CDR2 FQGNSA. CDR3 nucleotide sequence: TGTGCCAGCAGCTTAGAACCGGGACAGGCAACTTTGAGGGGCTACACCTTC. Its translation: CASSLEPGQATLRGYTF.

The rearrangement uses TRBV2 and TRBJ1-5, with a possible D match to TRBD1 (6 bases). The V end was cut by 2 bases, the J end by 4 bases, with 12 bases between. Per the germline V gene, CDR1 is SNHLY and CDR2 is FYNNEI. The CDR3 is 15 amino acids. Here the CDR3 reads CASSEIGQGNQPQHF. The CDR3 DNA reads as TGTGCCAGCAGTGAAATCGGTCAGGGGAATCAGCCCCAGCATTTT.

In its sample, this clone was seen a few times. This chain links TRBV4-3 with TRBJ1-2; tentatively, D is TRBD1 (5 bases). The CDR3 is 15 residues long. CDR1 and CDR2 from the germline V gene are LGHNA and YSLEER. Trimming took off 0 bases at V and 8 bases at J, with 16 bases between the two ends. The CDR3: CASSQDARGDGGYTF. The DNA of the CDR3 is TGCGCCAGCAGCCAAGACGCACGGGGGGATGGAGGCTACACCTTC.

This sequence joins TRBV15 and TRBJ2-1, with 7 positions matching TRBD2. This CDR3 comprises 16 residues. Germline trimming cut 1 base from V and 7 bases from J; bases unmatched to any gene: 10. CDR1 is LNHNV, CDR2 YYDKDF, per germline (reference sequence). The DNA of the CDR3 is TGTGCCACCAGCAGAGCCCGTGCGGGAGCTAGGAATGAGCAGTTCTTC. Protein: CATSRARAGARNEQFF.

The chain has TRBV18 and TRBJ2-3; 11 bases are a match to TRBD2. Unmatched junction bases numbered 2, after V lost 4 bases and J lost 2 bases. This CDR3 region has 15 residues. Germline V gene data show CDR1 as KGHSH and CDR2 as LQKENI. CDR3 coding DNA: TGTGCCAGCTCACAACTAGCGGGAGCCACAGATACGCAGTATTTT. Its translation is CASSQLAGATDTQYF.

This clone was seen a handful of times. V is TRBV9 and J is TRBJ1-4; D remains ambiguous. CDR3 length equals 15 residues. V was clipped by 0 bases and J by 8 bases, with 14 bases between them. The germline V gene encodes CDR1 SGDLS and CDR2 YYNGEE. The CDR3 region is CASSVGALNSEKLFF. The CDR3 DNA reads TGTGCCAGCAGCGTAGGGGCACTCAACAGCGAAAAACTGTTTTTT.

This chain uses TRBV7-9 with TRBJ1-3, with 9 positions matching TRBD1. J lost 1 base, V lost 7 bases, and 5 bases had no gene match. The CDR3 totals 15 residues. Germline CDR1 SEHNR, CDR2 FQNEAQ (reference sequence). CDR3 nucleotide sequence: TGTGCCAGCATCCGAGACAGGGGGTCTGGAAACACCATATATTTT. This codes for CASIRDRGSGNTIYF. Full variable domain (remainder filled in from reference TRBV7-9 and TRBJ1-3): DTGVSQNPRHKITKRGQNVTFRCDPISEHNRLYWYRQTLGQGPEFLTYFQNEAQLEKSRLLSDRFSAERPKGSFSTLEIQRTEQGDSAMYLCASIRDRGSGNTIYFGEGSWLTVV.

This chain connects TRBV5-8 to TRBJ2-6; TRBD1 agrees at 7 bases. Germline V gene data show CDR1 as SGHTS and CDR2 as YDEGEE. CDR3 length equals 17 residues. V dropped 4 bases and J dropped 0; count of bases not matched to a gene: 7. The CDR3 sequence: CASSQGQWSSGANVLTF. Written as DNA, the CDR3 is TGTGCCAGCAGCCAGGGACAGTGGAGCTCTGGGGCCAACGTCCTGACTTTC. Combining the CDR3 with reference TRBV5-8 and TRBJ2-6 gives the whole variable domain EAGVTQSPTHLIKTRGQQATLRCSPISGHTSVYWYQQALGLGLQFLLWYDEGEERNRGNFPPRFSGRQFPNYSSELNVNALELEDSALYLCASSQGQWSSGANVLTFGAGSRLTVL.

V gene TRBV14 combines with J gene TRBJ1-1; D remains ambiguous. Trimming removed 3 bases at V and 4 bases at J, with 15 bases between. CDR1 is SGHDN, CDR2 FVKESK, per germline. The CDR3 consists of 15 residues. The CDR3 sequence: CASSHRPYLGTEAFF. In DNA form, the CDR3 reads TGTGCCAGCAGCCACCGACCTTATCTGGGCACTGAAGCTTTCTTT.

The V and J genes are TRBV5-1 and TRBJ1-2, with a weak D call TRBD1 (6 bases). Trimming took 0 bases from V and 7 from J, leaving 16 bases between them. Germline V lookup: CDR1 SGHRS, CDR2 YFSETQ. This CDR3 region has 15 residues. The CDR3 region is CASSLEGQTGGGYTF. Written as DNA, the CDR3 is TGCGCCAGCAGCTTGGAAGGACAGACCGGGGGTGGCTACACCTTC.

CDR3 region: CAISQNPPEGYTF. In DNA, the CDR3 is TGTGCCATCAGCCAGAACCCGCCCGAAGGCTACACCTTC. The rearrangement joins TRBV10-3 to TRBJ1-2; no clear D. V dropped 6 bases and J dropped 8 bases, with 16 bases sitting between them. The CDR3 runs 13 residues. Germline lookup yields CDR1 ENHRY and CDR2 SYGVKD.

This CDR3 reads CASGLEETQYF. The DNA for the CDR3 is TGTGCCAGTGGTCTGGAAGAGACCCAGTACTTC. The chain couples TRBV14 to TRBJ2-5; D is unclear. The CDR3 has 11 amino acids. Germline V gene lookup returns CDR1 SGHDN and CDR2 FVKESK. Deletions cut 9 bases from V and 3 bases from J, with 8 bases between.

The chain links TRBV20-1 to TRBJ2-7, with 16 bases lining up with TRBD2. This CDR3 is built from 16 residues. V lost 3 bases and J lost 9; bases outside the gene matches: 11. In germline, CDR1 is DFQATT, CDR2 SNEGSKA (reference sequence). This chain's CDR3 is CSASYFGTSGRAVQYF. CDR3 in DNA: TGCAGTGCTAGTTATTTCGGGACTAGCGGGAGGGCCGTGCAGTACTTC.

The chain is built from TRBV5-6 and TRBJ1-2; TRBD1 is a possible D gene (6 bases). The length of the CDR3 is 12 residues. Deletions cut 3 bases from V and 8 bases from J, with 11 bases between. Germline loops: CDR1 SGHDT, CDR2 YYEEEE. CDR3 protein: CASSSGGRGYTF. DNA of the CDR3: TGTGCCAGCAGCTCGGGGGGGCGGGGCTACACCTTC.